Presented here are 3 T cell receptor beta chains from one specimen sequenced in a study of CD8 T cells in Susac syndrome. An amount of RNA that ranged from roughly 0.5 to 1 ug was reverse transcribed with random hexamers. MiXCR, run by TCRdb on the immunoSEQ multiplex PCR reads, gives a single entry per CDR3 protein. The profile shows roughly 180,000 distinct CDR3 sequences, approximately 95% of them singletons. What was sequenced was CD4+ T cells from PBMCs. These receptors all come from a human donor in good health.

The V call is TRBV4-3, the J call TRBJ1-4; no firm D call. CDR3 length: 14 residues. In germline, CDR1 is LGHNA, CDR2 YSLEER. Trimming took 0 bases from V and 8 from J, leaving 10 bases between them. In nucleotides, the CDR3 is TGCGCCAGCAGCCAAGATACGGGCGGGGAAAAACTGTTTTTT. This gives the protein CASSQDTGGEKLFF.

The chain employs TRBV4-3 and TRBJ1-5, with D uncertain. V lost 0 bases to trimming and J lost 0 bases, with 9 bases between them. CDR1 is LGHNA and CDR2 is YSLEER in the germline V gene. The CDR3 runs 16 residues. CDR3 amino acids: CASSQDYQTSNQPQHF. The CDR3 coding sequence is TGCGCCAGCAGCCAAGATTACCAGACTAGCAATCAGCCCCAGCATTTT.

The chain is built from TRBV3-1 and TRBJ1-1; weak D call: TRBD1 (6 bases). Germline-derived CDR1 and CDR2 are LGHDT and YNNKEL (reference sequence). CDR3 length: 13 residues. V lost 4 bases, J lost 4 bases, and 10 bases lay in between. This chain's CDR3 is CASSRGAGTEAFF. Here the CDR3 DNA reads TGTGCCAGCAGCCGGGGGGCGGGCACTGAAGCTTTCTTT.